The clone carrying this T cell receptor beta chain was seen repeatedly, ten times or more. Its specificity is not known. This entry is derived from a study of T cells after yellow fever vaccination. This CDR3 has 15 residues. V was clipped by 4 bases and J by 5 bases; unmatched bases: 5. The germline CDR1 and CDR2 sequences are SGHTA and FQGNSA. Researchers made TCR cDNA using 5'RACE template switching, and this step added a universal primer site and UMIs. TCRdb redid the calling of the 5' RACE reads with MiXCR, one entry per CDR3 protein. The profile shows about 240,000 distinct CDR3 sequences, more than 3.5% of them singletons. General study results and limits: The secondary response showed a weaker magnitude and a faster peak, day 5 versus 15.

Sequences were derived from PBMCs, sampled 15 days after the yellow fever booster vaccination. The receptor was isolated from a man younger than 35 who received the YFV17D yellow fever vaccine. V and J are TRBV7-2 and TRBJ2-5, with 12 bases aligning to TRBD2. For the CDR3, the DNA is TGTGCCAGCAGCTGGACTAGCGGGGTGGGGGAGACCCAGTACTTC. This translates into CASSWTSGVGETQYF.